Listed here are 14 T cell receptor beta chains from one sample, sequenced in a study of T cell repertoires in cytomegalovirus infection. One entry per CDR3 protein results from TCRdb running MiXCR on the reads. This sample carries fewer than 550,000 distinct CDR3 sequences, roughly 31% of them seen once, and the ten largest clones take approximately 14%. The sample comprised PBMCs. The receptors were gathered from a human donor in good health (CMV status not recorded). Some clones in this sample may be carry-over from other donors' samples.

This clonotype has just a few counts. V is TRBV2 and J is TRBJ1-1; no firm D call. CDR1 SNHLY and CDR2 FYNNEI come from the germline V gene. The CDR3 totals 14 residues. V lost 3 bases and J 6 bases, leaving 14 bases between the germline ends. Here the CDR3 reads CASSDYEGLAEAFF. Here the CDR3 DNA reads TGTGCCAGCAGTGATTACGAGGGCCTTGCTGAAGCTTTCTTT.

This clonotype came up a few times. With a much larger clone just one base away, this may be a read error. The chain couples TRBV5-6 to TRBJ1-1; D is uncertain. The CDR3 runs to 11 residues. Trimming removed 4 bases from V and 4 bases from J, with 5 bases in between. The germline V gene encodes CDR1 SGHDT and CDR2 YYEEEE. CDR3: CASSRITEAFF. As DNA, the CDR3 is TGTGCCAGCAGCCGGATCACTGAAGCTTTCTTT.

V usage is TRBV12-3 or TRBV12-4 and J usage is TRBJ1-6, with TRBD1 matching 9 bases. J gave up 11 bases and V 5 bases, and 10 bases lay outside the gene matches. This CDR3 region has 15 residues. CDR3 in amino acids: CASSPGQGPVAPLHF. The CDR3 nucleotides read TGTGCCAGCAGTCCGGGACAGGGCCCCGTGGCACCCCTCCACTTT.

The chain uses TRBV12-3 or TRBV12-4 and TRBJ1-1; D ambiguous. This CDR3 has 12 amino acids. The V gene lost 7 bases and the J gene lost 1 base, with 7 bases spanning the gap. The CDR3 protein is CASIRSNTEAFF. Written as DNA, the CDR3 is TGTGCCAGCATTAGGTCGAACACTGAAGCTTTCTTT.

The rearrangement links TRBV4-1 to TRBJ2-7; D is unclear. V was shortened by 0 bases and J by 5 bases, with 8 bases between the two germline ends. CDR3 size: 13 residues. The germline V gene encodes CDR1 MGHRA and CDR2 YSYEKL. In nucleotides, the CDR3 is TGCGCCAGCAGCCAAGACAGGTTCGACGAGCAGTACTTC. Its protein is CASSQDRFDEQYF.

There are many counts of this clonotype. The chain couples TRBV7-2 to TRBJ2-5; 9 nucleotides agree with TRBD2. V shed 1 base, J shed 2 bases, and the junction held 5 bases outside the gene matches. The CDR3 consists of 16 residues. Per germline, CDR1 SGHTA and CDR2 FQGNSA. The CDR3 spells CASSLVGSGGQETQYF. Here the CDR3 DNA reads TGTGCCAGCAGCTTAGTGGGTAGCGGGGGTCAAGAGACCCAGTACTTC.

As concerns this clonotype: This sequence may be a read error, since a much larger clone differs from it by one base. The chain uses TRBV7-6 and TRBJ2-1, with TRBD1 identical over 9 bases. Germline assignment: CDR1 SGHVS and CDR2 FNYEAQ. The CDR3 runs to 15 residues. In DNA, the CDR3 is TGTGCTAGCAGCGAGACAGGGGGGGGGCTTGATGATCAGTTCTTC. It specifies CASSETGGGLDDQFF.

V gene TRBV7-6 combines with J gene TRBJ1-1, with 7 bases fitting TRBD1. CDR3 size: 17 residues. With 5 bases clipped from V and 1 base from J, the junction kept 13 bases outside the gene matches. Germline V gives CDR1 SGHVS, CDR2 FNYEAQ. CDR3 in amino acids: CASSLQSAGGTNTEAFF. The CDR3 coding sequence is TGTGCCAGCAGCCTACAGTCGGCAGGGGGGACGAACACTGAAGCTTTCTTT.

This clonotype was seen only a few times. V usage is TRBV6-1 and J usage is TRBJ2-7; the D is unclear. The CDR3 has 14 amino acids. V shed 0 bases and J shed 4 bases, with 10 bases lying between them. Germline CDR1 and CDR2: MNHNS and SASEGT. The CDR3 coding sequence is TGTGCCAGCAGTGAAGCCCGCGAGGTGTACGAGCAGTACTTC. Its protein product is CASSEAREVYEQYF.

The CDR3 DNA follows: TGTGCCAGCAGCTTAGTTCCAGAGGAATCAGCCAAGCATTTT. Its translation is CASSLVPEESAKHF. The chain combines TRBV7-6 with TRBJ1-5; D not resolved. Germline CDR1 SGHVS, CDR2 FNYEAQ. The V end lost 1 base, the J end lost 14 bases, and 18 bases lay between the germline ends. The CDR3 has 14 residues.

This clonotype has at least ten counts. The J gene is TRBJ1-2, the V gene TRBV12-3 or TRBV12-4, with D unclear. The CDR3 extends over 13 amino acids. V lost 2 bases and J lost 8, with 12 bases in between. The CDR3 DNA is TGTGCCAGCAGTTTATTCGGGCTCGGGGGCTACACCTTC. As protein: CASSLFGLGGYTF.

This clonotype was seen ten or more times. The chain joins TRBV7-6 to TRBJ2-5; perhaps TRBD2 as D (5 bases). The ends were cut back, 6 bases at V and 4 bases at J, with 12 bases in the middle. The CDR3 has 13 residues. Looked up from germline, CDR1 is SGHVS and CDR2 is FNYEAQ. The CDR3 region has the DNA TGTGCCAGCAGTGTGCCGGGGTCAGAGACCCAGTACTTC. This gives the protein CASSVPGSETQYF.

As to this clonotype: This may stem from a read error, because a much larger clone lies one nucleotide away. The chain joins TRBV7-2 to TRBJ2-4; D is possibly TRBD2 (5 bases). Germline CDR1 reads SGHTA; CDR2 reads FQGNSA. CDR3 length equals 16 residues. The CDR3 reads CASSLTVGGSKNSQYF. CDR3 DNA sequence: TGTGCCAGCAGCCTCACGGTGGGCGGGTCCAAAAACAGTCAGTACTTC. The whole variable domain, filled in from reference TRBV7-2 and TRBJ2-4, reads GAGVSQSPSNKVTEKGKDVELRCDPISGHTALYWYRQSLGQGLEFLIYFQGNSAPDKSGLPSDRFSAERTGGSVSTLTIQRTQQEDSAVYLCASSLTVGGSKNSQYFGAGTRLSVL.

This clonotype was detected many times. V and J are TRBV12-3 or TRBV12-4 and TRBJ2-1; TRBD1 or TRBD2 may be the D gene (5 bases each). V lost 6 bases and J 5 bases, leaving 14 bases between the germline ends. CDR3 length equals 14 residues. The CDR3 loop is CASRARDGNNEQFF. For the CDR3, the DNA is TGTGCCAGCAGGGCCCGGGACGGTAACAATGAGCAGTTCTTC.